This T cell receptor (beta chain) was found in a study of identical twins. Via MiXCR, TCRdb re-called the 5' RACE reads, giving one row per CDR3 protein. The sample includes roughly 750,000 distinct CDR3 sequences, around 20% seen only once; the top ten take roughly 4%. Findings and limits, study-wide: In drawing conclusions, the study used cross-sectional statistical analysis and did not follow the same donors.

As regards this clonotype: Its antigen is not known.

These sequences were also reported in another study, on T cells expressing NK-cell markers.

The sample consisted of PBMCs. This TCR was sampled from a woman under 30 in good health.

The CDR3 loop reads CASGLGGQGYTEAFF. The CDR3 nucleotides read TGTGCTAGTGGTTTGGGGGGGCAAGGGTACACTGAAGCTTTCTTT. The V and J genes are TRBV12-5 and TRBJ1-1; the D gene is possibly TRBD1 (6 bases). Germline CDR1 reads LGHNT; CDR2 reads FRNRAP. The CDR3 consists of 15 residues. Deletions cut 1 base from V and 3 bases from J, with 12 bases between.